This is a list of T cell receptor beta chains from one sample in a study of blood T cell repertoires in COVID-19. The method was immunoSEQ multiplex PCR; TCRdb's version includes in-frame clones alone and lacks a portion of them. The sample contains over 85,000 clones, approximately 82% of which appear only once. The source material was peripheral blood. These receptors were obtained from a woman aged 70-85 years with acute or convalescent COVID-19. CDR3s include the opening cysteine and the closing phenylalanine or tryptophan. The order of the fields is CDR3 protein, J gene, V gene, clone size. Some rows have no size entry. The others give once, few or many, or a class for an expanded clone.

cdr3_aa: CSVGGSADGYTF
j_call: TRBJ1-2
v_call: TRBV29-1
clone_size: once

cdr3_aa: CASIRTGNTEAFF
j_call: TRBJ1-1
v_call: TRBV25-1
clone_size: NA

cdr3_aa: CASSTGSSYEQYF
j_call: TRBJ2-7
v_call: TRBV5-1
clone_size: NA

cdr3_aa: CASSVGQPSYNEQFF
j_call: TRBJ2-1
v_call: TRBV5-4
clone_size: once

cdr3_aa: CASSIQGSSGNTIYF
j_call: TRBJ1-3
v_call: TRBV19
clone_size: few

cdr3_aa: CASSQGEGEKLFF
j_call: TRBJ1-4
v_call: TRBV3-1/TRBV3-2
clone_size: NA

cdr3_aa: CASSPRGGESQKLFF
j_call: TRBJ1-4
v_call: TRBV5-1
clone_size: NA

cdr3_aa: CAIRTGTGYNSPLHF
j_call: TRBJ1-6
v_call: TRBV10-3
clone_size: NA

cdr3_aa: CASSHSFPGQGYTGELFF
j_call: TRBJ2-2
v_call: TRBV3-1/TRBV3-2
clone_size: NA

cdr3_aa: CASSPRRGLGSEGYTF
j_call: TRBJ1-2
v_call: TRBV5-1
clone_size: NA

cdr3_aa: CATSRQGADQPQHF
j_call: TRBJ1-5
v_call: TRBV24-1
clone_size: NA

cdr3_aa: CASSSQTGQLNYGYTF
j_call: TRBJ1-2
v_call: TRBV5-1
clone_size: NA

cdr3_aa: CASSLSRDRAYGYTF
j_call: TRBJ1-2
v_call: TRBV13
clone_size: few

cdr3_aa: CASSKTGTFYTEAFF
j_call: TRBJ1-1
v_call: TRBV11-2
clone_size: NA

cdr3_aa: CASSYTEPGYTEAFF
j_call: TRBJ1-1
v_call: TRBV6-2/TRBV6-3
clone_size: NA

cdr3_aa: CATAGGINTGELFF
j_call: TRBJ2-2
v_call: TRBV6-6
clone_size: NA

cdr3_aa: CASSYSTGSGNTIYF
j_call: TRBJ1-3
v_call: TRBV6-5
clone_size: NA

cdr3_aa: CASSYHGQWGYTF
j_call: TRBJ1-2
v_call: TRBV6-5
clone_size: NA

cdr3_aa: CASSGTGDGYTF
j_call: TRBJ1-2
v_call: TRBV27
clone_size: once

cdr3_aa: CASSDWGGLNTEAFF
j_call: TRBJ1-1
v_call: TRBV9
clone_size: NA

cdr3_aa: CASSPGTGSMNTEAFF
j_call: TRBJ1-1
v_call: TRBV10-1
clone_size: many

cdr3_aa: CASSERSGGAYEQFF
j_call: TRBJ2-1
v_call: TRBV2
clone_size: NA

cdr3_aa: CAITLAGGDYGYTF
j_call: TRBJ1-2
v_call: TRBV10-3
clone_size: few

cdr3_aa: CASTRTSGGSNSYNEQFF
j_call: TRBJ2-1
v_call: TRBV27
clone_size: NA

cdr3_aa: CASSSTGPQDGNTIYF
j_call: TRBJ1-3
v_call: TRBV2
clone_size: NA

cdr3_aa: CACRSGGLKGQPQHF
j_call: TRBJ1-5
v_call: TRBV30
clone_size: NA

cdr3_aa: CASSPSPGLAGASRTDTQYF
j_call: TRBJ2-3
v_call: TRBV7-6
clone_size: once

cdr3_aa: CASSIKGQGNYGYTF
j_call: TRBJ1-2
v_call: TRBV19
clone_size: NA

cdr3_aa: CASSLPDRPNYGYTF
j_call: TRBJ1-2
v_call: TRBV6-5
clone_size: NA

cdr3_aa: CASSETAGGTDTQYF
j_call: TRBJ2-3
v_call: TRBV2
clone_size: NA

cdr3_aa: CASSEASFGGDNSPLHF
j_call: TRBJ1-6
v_call: TRBV2
clone_size: NA

cdr3_aa: CAISDSGEGYGYTF
j_call: TRBJ1-2
v_call: TRBV10-3
clone_size: NA

cdr3_aa: CASSLSGGTDTQYF
j_call: TRBJ2-3
v_call: TRBV5-1
clone_size: once

cdr3_aa: CASSLKGQGSYNEQFF
j_call: TRBJ2-1
v_call: TRBV27
clone_size: NA

cdr3_aa: CASSGQGSSYNSPLHF
j_call: TRBJ1-6
v_call: TRBV25-1
clone_size: NA

cdr3_aa: CASSVSGTEAFF
j_call: TRBJ1-1
v_call: TRBV19
clone_size: NA

cdr3_aa: CASSVTGGLDTEAFF
j_call: TRBJ1-1
v_call: TRBV6-5
clone_size: NA

cdr3_aa: CASSSTLTGISGNTIYF
j_call: TRBJ1-3
v_call: TRBV7-2
clone_size: NA

cdr3_aa: CASSDTGIRSNQPQHF
j_call: TRBJ1-5
v_call: TRBV28
clone_size: NA

cdr3_aa: CASSQGLADTQYF
j_call: TRBJ2-3
v_call: TRBV14
clone_size: few

cdr3_aa: CASSLVPGQGAGELFF
j_call: TRBJ2-2
v_call: TRBV11-2
clone_size: medium-sized

cdr3_aa: CASSQWSSETQYF
j_call: TRBJ2-5
v_call: TRBV3-1/TRBV3-2
clone_size: NA

cdr3_aa: CASNPQGLGRQPQHF
j_call: TRBJ1-5
v_call: TRBV2
clone_size: once